This TCR beta chain was profiled in a study of low-dose radiotherapy and immunotherapy resistance in tumors. Study summary: A total of 13 Gy over 26 weeks was given to Cohort 2 as 1 Gy per fraction every two weeks.

Primers used for first-strand cDNA, a TRAV- and TRBV-specific set, covered both alpha and beta chains. TCRs underwent 15 to 25 PCR cycles of amplification with a constant-region primer and V-primer adapter. TCRdb reanalysed the reads using MiXCR and keeps one entry per CDR3 protein. The repertoire consists of some 15,000 distinct CDR3 sequences, with roughly 50% occurring once and the leading ten covering around 3.8%. V was clipped by 2 bases and J by 5 bases, with 8 bases between them. This CDR3 is built from 13 residues. Germline assignment: CDR1 SGHDN and CDR2 FVKESK. This clonotype has only a few counts.

The chain combines TRBV14 with TRBJ2-3; D unresolved. This clonotype was obtained from a human donor with advanced metastatic prostate, ovarian, gallbladder or colorectal cancer (not recorded which). This table probably holds off-target reads from a library built for another chain. CDR3 in amino acids: CASSQMVGDTQYF. CDR3 bases: TGTGCCAGCAGCCAAATGGTTGGAGATACGCAGTATTTT.